The 9 T cell receptor beta chains below were found in one sample sequenced in a study of identical twins. Using its own MiXCR run on the 5' RACE reads, TCRdb lists one record per CDR3 protein. The table has 600,000 to 800,000 distinct CDR3 sequences, approximately 22% seen once. These data were likewise used in another study, on T cells expressing NK-cell markers.

Material for sequencing was PBMCs. All receptors come from a woman younger than 35 in good health.

The chain combines TRBV30 with TRBJ2-1; D ambiguous. This CDR3 spans 14 amino acids. The V end lost 2 bases, the J end lost 1 base, and 9 bases lay between the germline ends. CDR1 and CDR2 (germline): GTSNPN, SVGIG (reference sequence). Here the CDR3 DNA reads TGTGCCTGGAGTCAGGTACCGTCCTACAATGAGCAGTTCTTC. Protein: CAWSQVPSYNEQFF.

Turning to this clonotype: One end of the junction varies from germline; a read error may be responsible. In nucleotides, the CDR3 is TGTGCCAGCGGTTACTTCAGCGGAGAGAGCACAGATACGCAGTATTTT. Amino acid sequence: CASGYFSGESTDTQYF. V gene TRBV6-2 or TRBV6-3 combines with J gene TRBJ2-3; tentative D call: TRBD2 (5 bases). The CDR3 is 16 amino acids. CDR1 and CDR2 from the germline V gene are MNHEY and SVGEGT.

The chain couples TRBV29-1 to TRBJ1-2; weak D call: TRBD1 (6 bases). Germline V gene data show CDR1 as SQVTM and CDR2 as ANQGSEA. The CDR3 is 13 amino acids. V lost 3 bases and J 4 bases, leaving 12 bases between the germline ends. Here the CDR3 DNA reads TGCAGCGTTGAGGGGGGGCTGGCCTATGGCTACACCTTC. Protein: CSVEGGLAYGYTF. The variable domain in full, completed from reference TRBV29-1 and TRBJ1-2, reads SAVISQKPSRDICQRGTSLTIQCQVDSQVTMMFWYRQQPGQSLTLIATANQGSEATYESGFVIDKFPISRPNLTFSTLTVSNMSPEDSSIYLCSVEGGLAYGYTFGSGTRLTVV.

At least ten counts were recorded for this clonotype. The rearrangement uses TRBV20-1 and TRBJ1-4; TRBD1 is a possible D gene (6 bases). The CDR3 extends over 11 amino acids. Germline assignment: CDR1 DFQATT and CDR2 SNEGSKA (reference sequence). V shed 5 bases and J shed 13 bases, with 14 bases lying between them. The CDR3 region is CSASFGQSLFF. The DNA of the CDR3 is TGCAGTGCTTCGTTTGGACAGTCACTGTTTTTT.

The chain employs TRBV7-9 and TRBJ2-1; D possibly corresponds to TRBD1 (6 bases). Looked up from germline, CDR1 is SEHNR and CDR2 is FQNEAQ (reference sequence). The V end was cut by 1 base, the J end by 2 bases, with 12 bases between. The CDR3 covers 16 residues. The CDR3 nucleotides are TGTGCCAGCAGCTTAGAAGGGGGATCCCCCTACAATGAGCAGTTCTTC. Translating gives CASSLEGGSPYNEQFF.

The sample holds many counts of this clonotype. The gene calls are TRBV4-2 and TRBJ2-1; TRBD2 aligns across 9 bases. The germline CDR1 and CDR2 sequences are LGHNA and YNFKEQ. CDR3 length equals 15 residues. V lost 7 bases, J lost 7 bases, and 11 bases stayed unmatched. The CDR3 DNA is TGTGCCAGCAATTTCGGCGGGGGGGCCGCGAATGAGCAGTTCTTC. The encoded protein is CASNFGGGAANEQFF.

The rearrangement uses TRBV15 and TRBJ1-2, with D perhaps matching TRBD1 (5 bases). V lost 2 bases and J 10 bases, leaving 17 bases between the germline ends. The V gene's germline CDR1 is LNHNV and CDR2 YYDKDF (reference sequence). The CDR3 is 14 residues long. The CDR3 sequence is CATSRSRSGEYYTF. The DNA for the CDR3 is TGTGCCACCAGCAGATCCCGGTCGGGGGAATACTACACCTTC.

This clonotype was counted only a few times. The rearrangement joins TRBV29-1 to TRBJ2-5; 11 bases are a match to TRBD2. In germline, CDR1 is SQVTM, CDR2 ANQGSEA. The CDR3 runs to 14 residues. The V segment lost 6 bases and the J segment 5 bases; nucleotides outside the gene matches: 8. The CDR3: CSVNSGRALETQYF. The CDR3 nucleotides read TGCAGCGTGAATAGCGGGAGGGCCTTGGAGACCCAGTACTTC.

This chain links TRBV5-1 with TRBJ2-7, with 12 bases identical to TRBD1. V trimming: 4 bases; J trimming: 4 bases; junction bases outside the gene matches: 6. The germline V gene has CDR1 SGHRS and CDR2 YFSETQ. This CDR3 contains 15 residues. The CDR3 loop is CASSGRDRGLYEQYF. As DNA, the CDR3 is TGCGCCAGCAGCGGTCGGGACAGGGGGCTTTACGAGCAGTACTTC.